This T cell receptor beta chain was documented in a study of tumor-infiltrating lymphocytes in primary liver carcinoma. Looking at the study overall: Samples yielded about 3.65 to 7.13 million productive TCRbeta reads, similar across tissue types.

TCR beta cDNA was prepared out of about 530 ng total RNA by means of a constant-region primer. Slightly modified ARM-PCR, run as three nested multiplex PCR rounds, produced the TCR beta libraries. Primers for the first two PCR rounds were TRBV1-TRBV30 forward primers and a C-beta reverse primer (about 10 cycles per round). TCRdb passed the multiplex PCR reads through MiXCR, listing each CDR3 protein once. Of about 78,000 distinct CDR3 sequences in the sample, about 64% were seen once. DNA and RNA were both co-extracted from about 19-30 mg of bulk tissue that had not been sorted. This clonotype was detected only a few times. Given a much more abundant clone one base away, this may be a read error. Germline-derived CDR1 and CDR2 are SGHNT and YYREEE (reference sequence). The CDR3 consists of 16 residues. Trimming took off 4 bases at V and 2 bases at J, with 17 bases between the two ends.

Material for sequencing was liver tumor tissue from sampling region 4. Sample subset: tumor region T4, right-lateral pole. The chain uses TRBV5-4 and TRBJ2-3, with D possibly TRBD1 on 6 matching bases. This clonotype originated in a woman aged 55-69 years with primary liver carcinoma and hepatitis B virus infection. This CDR3 reads CASSKTGTHNTDTQYF. DNA of the CDR3: TGTGCCAGCAGCAAAACCGGGACACATAACACAGATACGCAGTATTTT.